This T cell receptor beta chain emerged from a study of cytomegalovirus exposure and HLA in healthy donors. The CDR3 covers 14 residues. Germline CDR1 SEHNR, CDR2 FQNEAQ (reference sequence). Trimming pared 4 bases from V and 12 bases from J, leaving 21 bases between. PCR involved 60 Vbeta and 13 Jbeta primers. The assay was immunoSEQ multiplex PCR, and TCRdb's table has in-frame clones only and misses some. The sample includes over 150,000 clones, around 74% of them seen just once. All donors participated as healthy donors of bone marrow. The specimen was PBMCs. This clonotype was sampled from a man aged 18 to 29 in good health and CMV-seronegative. The chain joins TRBV7-9 to TRBJ1-1, with TRBD1 as a possible D gene (6 bases). The CDR3 reads CASSSSRDTVGTFF. The DNA of the CDR3 is TGTGCCAGCAGCTCTTCCCGGGACACGGTGGGAACTTTCTTT.